These 25 T cell receptor beta chains were all obtained from the same sample, sequenced in a study of T cell responses to AZD1222 COVID-19 vaccine. Here immunoSEQ multiplex PCR was the method, and the copy in TCRdb shows in-frame clones only, minus some. The sample includes 140,000 or so clones, around 90% of them seen just once. The source material was peripheral blood, sampled 28 days after the second dose of the MenACWY control vaccine. The source of these receptors is an adult who received the MenACWY meningococcal vaccine as a control.

Here the CDR3 DNA reads TGTGCCAGCAGCTTAGAGGGACAGCGTAATTCACCCCTCCACTTT. Its protein is CASSLEGQRNSPLHF. J is TRBJ1-6 and V is TRBV7-2, with 7 positions matching TRBD1. CDR1 is SGHTA, CDR2 FQGNSA, per germline. The CDR3 has 15 residues. V gave up 1 base and J gave up 6 bases; unmatched junction bases: 3.

The genes are TRBV9 and TRBJ1-5; D perhaps matches TRBD1 (5 bases). CDR1 SGDLS and CDR2 YYNGEE come from the germline V gene. The CDR3 runs to 13 residues. Trimming took 3 bases from V and 3 from J, leaving 7 bases between them. CDR3 amino acids: CASSGGVNQPQHF. In DNA, the CDR3 is TGTGCCAGCAGCGGGGGGGTCAATCAGCCCCAGCATTTT.

The V gene is TRBV28, the J gene TRBJ2-2; perhaps TRBD2 as D (6 bases). The V gene lost 6 bases and the J gene lost 0 bases, with 17 bases spanning the gap. This CDR3 region has 17 residues. Germline values: CDR1 MDHEN, CDR2 SYDVKM. The CDR3 region is CASRGKGLTANTGELFF. CDR3 DNA: TGTGCCAGCAGGGGGAAAGGACTAACCGCGAACACCGGGGAGCTGTTTTTT.

This chain uses TRBV7-2 with TRBJ2-7, with 8 bases lining up with TRBD1. This CDR3 is 15 amino acids long. V lost 1 base, J lost 6 bases, and 8 bases stayed unmatched. Germline CDR1 reads SGHTA; CDR2 reads FQGNSA. In DNA, the CDR3 is TGTGCCAGCAGCTTAGTCGGACAGGGAGGTGGCGAGCAGTACTTC. Encoded protein: CASSLVGQGGGEQYF.

The chain has TRBV2 and TRBJ1-2, with unresolved D. This CDR3 has 12 amino acids. Per germline, CDR1 SNHLY and CDR2 FYNNEI. V dropped 6 bases and J dropped 2 bases, with 7 bases sitting between them. The CDR3 reads CASSSQNYGYTF. The DNA of the CDR3 is TGTGCCAGCAGCTCCCAGAACTATGGCTACACCTTC.

The V call is TRBV28, the J call TRBJ2-7; 7 bases match TRBD2. The CDR3 contains 15 residues. With V trimmed by 6 bases and J by 0 bases, 8 bases remained unmatched. In germline, CDR1 is MDHEN, CDR2 SYDVKM. Written as DNA, the CDR3 is TGTGCCAGCAGGATGAGCGGGACTAACTCCTACGAGCAGTACTTC. Translating gives CASRMSGTNSYEQYF.

The rearrangement joins TRBV7-2 to TRBJ2-7; D is unresolved. Trimming left V 5 bases short and J 3 bases short, with 14 bases between. In germline, CDR1 is SGHTA, CDR2 FQGNSA. The CDR3 loop spans 14 amino acids. The CDR3 DNA reads TGTGCCAGCAGCGCCCGCCTTATTGGCTACGAGCAGTACTTC. Translation: CASSARLIGYEQYF.

This clone turned up a few times. This chain connects TRBV4-3 to TRBJ2-2; D uncertain. Trimming took off 0 bases at V and 1 base at J, with 6 bases between the two ends. Germline V gene lookup returns CDR1 LGHNA and CDR2 YSLEER. The CDR3 spans 15 residues. This CDR3 reads CASSQEAGNTGELFF. The DNA for the CDR3 is TGCGCCAGCAGCCAAGAAGCAGGGAACACCGGGGAGCTGTTTTTT.

The chain has TRBV28 and TRBJ1-6; D might be TRBD1 (5 bases). Between the trimmed V and J ends, which lost 6 bases and 3 bases, there was a span of 15 bases. Germline V gene sequence: CDR1 MDHEN, CDR2 SYDVKM. This CDR3 region has 16 residues. CDR3 in amino acids: CASSLQGKFYNSPLHF. Written as DNA, the CDR3 is TGTGCCAGCAGCCTTCAGGGAAAATTCTATAATTCACCCCTCCACTTT.

The chain links TRBV5-1 to TRBJ2-3, with D perhaps given as TRBD1 or TRBD2 (5 bases each). The V gene lost 0 bases and the J gene lost 6 bases, with 11 bases spanning the gap. This CDR3 comprises 14 residues. Germline CDR1 is SGHRS and CDR2 is YFSETQ. CDR3: CASSLVQGDDTQYF. DNA of the CDR3: TGCGCCAGCAGCTTGGTTCAGGGAGACGATACGCAGTATTTT.

This chain connects TRBV19 to TRBJ1-5; D may be TRBD1 (5 bases). V lost 4 bases and J 1 base, leaving 14 bases between the germline ends. This CDR3 contains 16 residues. Germline CDR1 is LNHDA and CDR2 is SQIVND (reference sequence). Here the CDR3 DNA reads TGTGCCAGTAGTAGCTCAGGGATTCGGAGCAATCAGCCCCAGCATTTT. It codes for CASSSSGIRSNQPQHF.

The chain has TRBV5-1 and TRBJ2-5, with TRBD1 as a possible D gene (5 bases). V lost 0 bases and J 1 base, leaving 10 bases between the germline ends. The CDR3 sequence is 15 residues long. Germline-derived CDR1 and CDR2 are SGHRS and YFSETQ. Here the CDR3 reads CASSLGQGRQETQYF. DNA of the CDR3: TGCGCCAGCAGCTTGGGGCAGGGCCGCCAAGAGACCCAGTACTTC.

The chain recombines TRBV29-1 with TRBJ1-1; D gene unclear. Germline loops: CDR1 SQVTM, CDR2 ANQGSEA. V dropped 4 bases and J dropped 4 bases, with 16 bases sitting between them. The CDR3 extends over 14 amino acids. The CDR3, as DNA: TGCAGCGTTGCCGCACCACCTTCGGCCACTGAAGCTTTCTTT. Protein: CSVAAPPSATEAFF.

The chain employs TRBV7-9 and TRBJ1-4, with 8 nucleotides matching TRBD1. Trimming took 5 bases from V and 11 from J; bases not matched to a gene: 10. Per germline, CDR1 SEHNR and CDR2 FQNEAQ (reference sequence). This CDR3 is built from 14 residues. CDR3 loop: CASSHGQGAGKLFF. The CDR3 DNA is TGTGCCAGCAGCCACGGGCAGGGGGCAGGGAAACTGTTTTTT.

The chain combines TRBV13 with TRBJ2-7; TRBD1 aligns across 8 bases. Germline V gives CDR1 PRHDT, CDR2 FYEKMQ (reference sequence). The CDR3 consists of 14 residues. Losses at the gene ends were 1 base for V and 6 bases for J; bases not matched to a gene: 5. The CDR3 DNA reads TGTGCCAGCAGCTTAGTCGGACAGGGAGGCGAGCAGTACTTC. It is translated as CASSLVGQGGEQYF. Full variable domain (remainder filled in from reference TRBV13 and TRBJ2-7): AAGVIQSPRHLIKEKRETATLKCYPIPRHDTVYWYQQGPGQDPQFLISFYEKMQSDKGSIPDRFSAQQFSDYHSELNMSSLELGDSALYFCASSLVGQGGEQYFGPGTRLTVT.

The chain has TRBV20-1 and TRBJ1-5; D remains ambiguous. This CDR3 region has 14 residues. Germline values: CDR1 DFQATT, CDR2 SNEGSKA (reference sequence). Deletions cut 3 bases from V and 7 bases from J, with 16 bases between. CDR3 in amino acids: CSASPGPPAQPQHF. The DNA for the CDR3 is TGCAGTGCTAGTCCGGGTCCTCCCGCCCAGCCCCAGCATTTT.

A word on this clone: Other DNA variants within this sample encode the same CDR3. The chain combines TRBV6-1 with TRBJ2-4; TRBD1 agrees at 9 bases. The CDR3 is made up of 14 amino acids. Germline V gene sequence: CDR1 MNHNS, CDR2 SASEGT. V was pared by 1 base and J by 6 bases, with 1 base of the junction left unmatched. CDR3 loop: CASSEGQGGNIQYF. As DNA, the CDR3 is TGTGCCAGCAGTGAAGGACAGGGGGGAAACATTCAGTACTTC.

This clone was found once. The rearrangement joins TRBV5-6 to TRBJ1-1; D gene unclear. Germline V gene sequence: CDR1 SGHDT, CDR2 YYEEEE. The CDR3 loop spans 13 amino acids. Trimming shortened V by 0 bases and J by 10 bases, and 13 bases separated the two germline ends. In nucleotides, the CDR3 is TGTGCCAGCAGCTTGGCTGGCCCCACCTCAGCTTTCTTT. It yields the protein CASSLAGPTSAFF.

The V call is TRBV19, the J call TRBJ2-3; D is possibly TRBD1 or TRBD2 (6 bases each). V was pared by 5 bases and J by 1 base, with 22 bases between. CDR1 LNHDA and CDR2 SQIVND come from the germline V gene (reference sequence). The CDR3 is 18 amino acids. DNA for the CDR3: TGTGCCAGTAGTCCCGATGGAGGGGCAGGGGACGGCACAGATACGCAGTATTTT. It specifies CASSPDGGAGDGTDTQYF.

V is TRBV4-3 and J is TRBJ1-5; no clear D. With 0 bases removed from V and 2 bases from J, the gap between germline ends came to 11 bases. The CDR3 consists of 16 residues. Germline V gene lookup returns CDR1 LGHNA and CDR2 YSLEER. The CDR3 DNA reads TGCGCCAGCAGCCAAGATTGGCAGAATGGCAATCAGCCCCAGCATTTT. This gives the protein CASSQDWQNGNQPQHF.

The chain is built from TRBV7-2 and TRBJ2-2; 9 bases map to TRBD1. The CDR3 loop spans 16 amino acids. CDR1 is SGHTA and CDR2 is FQGNSA in the germline V gene. Losses at the gene ends were 1 base for V and 4 bases for J; bases not matched to a gene: 4. This CDR3 is CASSLDTGGGTGELFF. CDR3 in DNA: TGTGCCAGCAGCTTAGATACAGGGGGCGGCACCGGGGAGCTGTTTTTT. Full variable domain (remainder filled in from reference TRBV7-2 and TRBJ2-2): GAGVSQSPSNKVTEKGKDVELRCDPISGHTALYWYRQSLGQGLEFLIYFQGNSAPDKSGLPSDRFSAERTGGSVSTLTIQRTQQEDSAVYLCASSLDTGGGTGELFFGEGSRLTVL.

The chain is built from TRBV7-2 and TRBJ2-1, with no clear D. CDR1 and CDR2 (germline): SGHTA, FQGNSA. The CDR3 covers 11 residues. Trimming removed 7 bases at V and 4 bases at J, with 5 bases between. The CDR3 here is CASTLYNEQFF. CDR3 nucleotide sequence: TGTGCCAGCACCCTATACAATGAGCAGTTCTTC.

The rearrangement joins TRBV5-1 to TRBJ2-5, with 7 bases aligning to TRBD1. This CDR3 has 15 residues. Germline V lookup: CDR1 SGHRS, CDR2 YFSETQ. The junction had 2 bases not matched to a gene; V was cut back by 0 bases and J by 0 bases. The CDR3 region has the DNA TGCGCCAGCAGCTTGGGCAGGGGGTACCAAGAGACCCAGTACTTC. This translates into CASSLGRGYQETQYF.

This chain uses TRBV5-8 with TRBJ2-5; TRBD1 might be the D (6 bases). Germline V gene sequence: CDR1 SGHTS, CDR2 YDEGEE. This CDR3 has 13 residues. The V gene lost 4 bases and the J gene lost 0 bases, with 7 bases spanning the gap. The CDR3 DNA reads as TGTGCCAGCAGCGACAGGTACCAAGAGACCCAGTACTTC. Its protein product is CASSDRYQETQYF.

The chain combines TRBV5-6 with TRBJ1-4; 7 nucleotides align to TRBD1. The CDR3 has 15 amino acids. Germline V lookup: CDR1 SGHDT, CDR2 YYEEEE. J gave up 1 base and V 4 bases, and 4 bases lay outside the gene matches. The DNA for the CDR3 is TGTGCCAGCAGCGGGACAGATCTAACTAATGAAAAACTGTTTTTT. Translating gives CASSGTDLTNEKLFF.